The clone carrying this T cell receptor (beta chain) has a count of ten or more. This sample is drawn from a study of T cell repertoires in cytomegalovirus infection. TCRdb re-analysed the reads in MiXCR, keeping a single row per CDR3 protein. The sample has roughly 320,000 distinct CDR3 sequences, around 10% seen once; the top ten hold around 2.5%. Trimming removed 7 bases at V and 4 bases at J, with 17 bases between. The CDR3 is 15 residues long. The gene calls are TRBV12-3 or TRBV12-4 and TRBJ1-5; maybe TRBD1 (6 bases). The clonotype was recovered from a human donor in good health (CMV status not recorded). Some clones in this sample may be carry-over from other donors' samples. Sequenced material: PBMCs. CDR3 amino acids: CASILGGAGNQPQHF. CDR3 sequence (DNA): TGTGCCAGCATCCTAGGGGGAGCGGGAAATCAGCCCCAGCATTTT.